The following is a T cell receptor (beta chain) sequence with its context. Its specificity is unknown. This table comes from immunoSEQ multiplex PCR, and its TCRdb copy is limited to in-frame clones, with some not included. The sample has 50,000 to 75,000 clones, 70% to 90% seen once; the top ten hold 0.3% to 0.45%. This sample stems from a study of OX40 agonist ivuxolimab in advanced cancers. About the study: Patients received intravenous ivuxolimab every 2 weeks at 0.01 to 10 mg/kg.

Overall study results and limits: The average count of expanded clones was higher among CD8+ T cells than among CD4+.

The CDR3 loop spans 13 amino acids. Germline V gene sequence: CDR1 SGHAT, CDR2 FQNNGV. The V gene lost 5 bases and the J gene lost 3 bases, with 8 bases spanning the gap. J is TRBJ1-5 and V is TRBV11-2; the D gene is possibly TRBD1 (6 bases). The sequencing here drew on CD4+ or CD8+ T cells sorted from blood, taken in a trial of the OX40 agonist ivuxolimab. This sequence was found in an adult with an advanced solid tumor such as melanoma, head and neck, liver or kidney cancer. This CDR3 reads CASSPGVNQPQHF. As DNA, the CDR3 is TGTGCCAGCAGCCCAGGGGTCAATCAGCCCCAGCATTTT.